The next 11 T cell receptor beta chains were all read from a single sample in a study of cytomegalovirus exposure and HLA in healthy donors. PCR primers comprised 60 Vbeta and 13 Jbeta primers. Using immunoSEQ multiplex PCR, the repertoire was profiled, and TCRdb retains in-frame clones only, with some absent. The sample lists roughly 190,000 clones, around 85% occurring once. The sample comprised PBMCs. The receptors were gathered from a man between 18 and 35 years old in good health and CMV-seronegative.

The rearrangement uses TRBV10-3 and TRBJ2-7; 14 nucleotides match TRBD2. Germline CDR1 reads ENHRY; CDR2 reads SYGVKD. J lost 2 bases, V lost 6 bases, and 9 bases had no gene match. The CDR3 spans 17 residues. CDR3 DNA: TGTGCCATCAGGGGGACTAGCGGGGGTAAGCTAACCTACGAGCAGTACTTC. It is translated as CAIRGTSGGKLTYEQYF.

This chain links TRBV21-1 with TRBJ2-7; the D call TRBD2 from the table was never checked on the DNA. TRBV21-1 is assigned pseudogene status. The CDR3 runs to 15 residues. The CDR3, as DNA: TGTGCCAGCAGCAAAGTGACTAGCGGATCCTACGAGCAGTACTTC. Protein: CASSKVTSGSYEQYF.

V is TRBV2 and J is TRBJ2-1, with D perhaps matching TRBD2 (5 bases). The CDR3 contains 11 residues. V was clipped by 6 bases and J by 7 bases, with 7 bases between them. Looked up from germline, CDR1 is SNHLY and CDR2 is FYNNEI. This CDR3 reads CASRTGNEQFF. Here the CDR3 DNA reads TGTGCCAGCAGGACGGGGAATGAGCAGTTCTTC.

V gene TRBV5-4 combines with J gene TRBJ1-2, with 11 bases aligning to TRBD1. V lost 1 base and J lost 8; bases outside the gene matches: 7. CDR1 is SGHNT and CDR2 is YYREEE in the germline V gene (reference sequence). CDR3 length: 15 amino acids. The CDR3 DNA sequence: TGTGCCAGCAGCTTGCAGGGACAGGGGGGCGACGGCTACACCTTC. Its translation: CASSLQGQGGDGYTF.

The chain has TRBV5-6 and TRBJ2-5, with D hard to call. Germline values: CDR1 SGHDT, CDR2 YYEEEE. The CDR3 consists of 13 residues. Trimming shortened V by 3 bases and J by 5 bases, and 11 bases separated the two germline ends. The CDR3 reads CASSSPNKETQYF. The DNA of the CDR3 is TGTGCCAGCAGCTCCCCAAACAAGGAGACCCAGTACTTC.

The gene calls are TRBV5-1 and TRBJ1-5; the D gene is possibly TRBD1 (5 bases). Trimming took 0 bases from V and 6 from J, leaving 16 bases between them. Germline values: CDR1 SGHRS, CDR2 YFSETQ. This CDR3 is 16 amino acids long. The DNA for the CDR3 is TGCGCCAGCAGCTTGGATGGGCAGGGTACGGGTCAGCCCCAGCATTTT. This sequence encodes CASSLDGQGTGQPQHF.

In its sample, this clone was seen a few times. The gene calls are TRBV29-1 and TRBJ2-1; D gene unclear. The germline gives CDR1 SQVTM, CDR2 ANQGSEA. Trimming shortened V by 0 bases and J by 8 bases, and 17 bases separated the two germline ends. The CDR3 length is 15 residues. CDR3 DNA sequence: TGCAGCGTTGAAGATACTCAGGCCTCCCGCGATGAGCAGTTCTTC. It is translated as CSVEDTQASRDEQFF.

This clone was seen a single time. The chain couples TRBV4-3 to TRBJ2-3, with a tentative D call TRBD2 (6 bases). CDR3 length: 16 residues. Germline assignment: CDR1 LGHNA and CDR2 YSLEER. The V gene lost 0 bases and the J gene lost 0 bases, with 10 bases spanning the gap. Here the CDR3 reads CASSQDSGRSTDTQYF. CDR3 DNA sequence: TGCGCCAGCAGCCAAGATAGCGGACGGAGCACAGATACGCAGTATTTT.

CDR3 sequence: CASSAPGPSDTIYF. CDR3 DNA sequence: TGTGCCAGCAGCGCCCCGGGTCCCTCCGACACCATATATTTT. V and J are TRBV9 and TRBJ1-3; no reliable D call. This CDR3 comprises 14 residues. Germline loops: CDR1 SGDLS, CDR2 YYNGEE. Trimming stripped 3 bases from V and 8 bases from J, with 15 bases between.

This chain uses TRBV5-6 with TRBJ2-7, with D perhaps matching TRBD2 (5 bases). The germline CDR1 and CDR2 sequences are SGHDT and YYEEEE. The CDR3 has 16 residues. The V and J ends lost 0 bases and 4 bases respectively, with 17 bases between them. CDR3 loop: CASSLGGSLASYEQYF. CDR3 nucleotides: TGTGCCAGCAGCTTGGGAGGCAGCCTAGCCTCGTACGAGCAGTACTTC.

The rearrangement uses TRBV11-2 and TRBJ1-4, with 8 positions matching TRBD1. CDR3 length: 14 amino acids. With V trimmed by 0 bases and J by 11 bases, 5 bases remained unmatched. The V gene's germline CDR1 is SGHAT and CDR2 FQNNGV. The CDR3 reads CASSLERDRRKLFF. The CDR3 bases are TGTGCCAGCAGCTTAGAAAGGGACAGGCGGAAACTGTTTTTT.